The 5 T cell receptor beta chains below all came from one sample that was sequenced in a study of blood T cells in healthy people across ages. Using a J-beta primer mix together with a sample-barcoded 5' primer, a second PCR was run for 7 to 11 cycles. A single record per CDR3 protein comes from TCRdb applying MiXCR to the 5' RACE reads. The sample has hundreds of thousands of distinct CDR3 sequences; roughly 20% are singletons. Sequencing input: blood. The receptors were sampled from a man aged 70-80 years in good health.

This clonotype was seen a few times. The chain recombines TRBV11-3 with TRBJ2-4; D is undetermined. There are 17 residues in the CDR3. Trimming shortened V by 4 bases and J by 1 base, and 17 bases separated the two germline ends. Germline CDR1 is SGHNT and CDR2 is YENEEA. CDR3 in amino acids: CASSSRATRLAKNIQYF. CDR3 in DNA: TGTGCCAGCAGCTCCCGGGCCACAAGGCTGGCCAAAAACATTCAGTACTTC.

This clonotype was counted between two and nine times. The chain links TRBV7-9 to TRBJ2-7; the D is unclear. V was clipped by 1 base and J by 4 bases, with 11 bases between them. There are 14 residues in the CDR3. The germline gives CDR1 SEHNR, CDR2 FQNEAQ (reference sequence). The CDR3 protein is CASSLELGGYEQYF. DNA for the CDR3: TGTGCCAGCAGCTTAGAGTTGGGCGGTTACGAGCAGTACTTC.

This chain connects TRBV20-1 to TRBJ2-1; D could derive from TRBD1 or TRBD2 (6 bases each). Trimming stripped 1 base from V and 4 bases from J, with 14 bases between. Germline CDR1 reads DFQATT; CDR2 reads SNEGSKA (reference sequence). This CDR3 has 15 amino acids. The CDR3 bases are TGCAGTGCTAGAGTGGGGGGCGCGGGTTACAATGAGCAGTTCTTC. It is translated as CSARVGGAGYNEQFF.

This rearrangement joins TRBV20-1 to TRBJ2-2; D is uncertain. Germline V CDR1 and CDR2: DFQATT, SNEGSKA (reference sequence). The CDR3 is 13 amino acids. V was pared by 0 bases and J by 7 bases, with 9 bases between. CDR3 protein: CSARDNYGGELFF. CDR3 DNA: TGCAGTGCTAGAGATAACTACGGCGGGGAGCTGTTTTTT.

This clonotype was observed at least ten times. The chain recombines TRBV7-9 with TRBJ2-7, with TRBD1 identical over 9 bases. The germline V gene has CDR1 SEHNR and CDR2 FQNEAQ (reference sequence). The junction had 6 bases not matched to a gene; V was cut back by 3 bases and J by 6 bases. The CDR3 contains 14 residues. This CDR3 is CASSFTAGQGEQYF. The CDR3 DNA sequence: TGTGCCAGCAGCTTTACAGCGGGACAGGGCGAGCAGTACTTC.